Listed below are T cell receptor beta chains from one sample, sequenced in a study of human T cells and chemical hapten exposure. TCRdb processed the RACE reads anew with MiXCR; each CDR3 protein has one entry. The sample consists of more than 150,000 distinct CDR3 sequences, about 14% of them appearing once. The sequencing here drew on whole blood, taken in connection with sensitization to the hapten diphenylcyclopropenone (DPC). All receptors derive from a woman aged 25 to 45 with alopecia areata. Some clones in this sample may be carry-over from other donors' samples. Both conserved end residues are part of each CDR3. Each record gives: J gene, V gene, D gene, clone size, CDR3 protein, CDR3 DNA. A D gene is named only where the DNA matches it firmly. Clone size, where shown, is once, few, many, or a class for clones that have expanded.

j_gene: TRBJ1-2
v_gene: TRBV4-3
d_gene: NA
abundance: NA
CDR3aa: CASSQDPGGREYGYTF
CDR3nt: TGCGCCAGCAGCCAAGATCCCGGAGGGAGAGAGTATGGCTACACCTTC

j_gene: TRBJ2-1
v_gene: TRBV12-3/TRBV12-4
d_gene: NA
abundance: many
CDR3aa: CASSLQGGSYNEQFF
CDR3nt: TGTGCCAGCAGTTTACAGGGTGGCTCCTACAATGAGCAGTTCTTC

j_gene: TRBJ2-3
v_gene: TRBV6-5
d_gene: TRBD2
abundance: few
CDR3aa: CASTSGRVPGTDTQYF
CDR3nt: TGTGCCAGCACTAGCGGGAGAGTCCCTGGCACAGATACGCAGTATTTT

j_gene: TRBJ1-3
v_gene: TRBV7-9
d_gene: NA
abundance: NA
CDR3aa: CASTTQGNTIYF
CDR3nt: TGTGCCAGCACCACTCAGGGAAACACCATATATTTT

j_gene: TRBJ1-4
v_gene: TRBV18
d_gene: TRBD1
abundance: many
CDR3aa: CASSNDRAANEKLFF
CDR3nt: TGTGCCAGCTCTAACGACAGGGCAGCTAATGAAAAACTGTTTTTT

j_gene: TRBJ1-1
v_gene: TRBV5-1
d_gene: NA
abundance: few
CDR3aa: CASSLTSRLTEAFF
CDR3nt: TGCGCCAGCAGCTTGACCTCCCGGCTCACTGAAGCTTTCTTT

j_gene: TRBJ1-1
v_gene: TRBV5-1
d_gene: NA
abundance: few
CDR3aa: CASSLINTGYGEAFF
CDR3nt: TGCGCCAGCAGCTTGATCAACACAGGGTACGGTGAAGCTTTCTTT

j_gene: TRBJ2-7
v_gene: TRBV30
d_gene: TRBD1
abundance: NA
CDR3aa: CAWRAQGQGTNEQYF
CDR3nt: TGTGCCTGGAGAGCCCAGGGACAGGGGACGAACGAGCAGTACTTC

j_gene: TRBJ2-1
v_gene: TRBV20-1
d_gene: TRBD2
abundance: NA
CDR3aa: CSAIAGSDPTGSYNEQFF
CDR3nt: TGCAGTGCTATAGCGGGAAGTGATCCCACTGGCTCCTACAATGAGCAGTTCTTC

j_gene: TRBJ2-3
v_gene: TRBV7-9
d_gene: TRBD2
abundance: few
CDR3aa: CASSQTLADTDTQYF
CDR3nt: TGTGCCAGCAGCCAAACACTAGCGGACACAGATACGCAGTATTTT

j_gene: TRBJ2-2
v_gene: TRBV6-5
d_gene: NA
abundance: NA
CDR3aa: CASSYSGANTGELFF
CDR3nt: TGTGCCAGCAGTTACTCGGGGGCGAACACCGGGGAGCTGTTTTTT

j_gene: TRBJ1-2
v_gene: TRBV4-3
d_gene: NA
abundance: many
CDR3aa: CASSQDRAGDDYGYTF
CDR3nt: TGCGCCAGCAGCCAAGATCGGGCAGGGGACGACTATGGCTACACCTTC

j_gene: TRBJ2-1
v_gene: TRBV19
d_gene: TRBD2
abundance: NA
CDR3aa: CASSILSGGPSNEQFF
CDR3nt: TGTGCCAGTAGTATTCTCAGCGGGGGCCCCTCCAATGAGCAGTTCTTC

j_gene: TRBJ1-1
v_gene: TRBV5-1
d_gene: NA
abundance: NA
CDR3aa: CASSPLARWSEAFF
CDR3nt: TGCGCCAGCAGCCCCCTTGCCCGGTGGTCTGAAGCTTTCTTT

j_gene: TRBJ1-6
v_gene: TRBV27
d_gene: TRBD1
abundance: NA
CDR3aa: CASSLGDRGYNSPLHF
CDR3nt: TGTGCCAGCAGTTTGGGGGACAGGGGGTATAATTCACCCCTCCACTTT

j_gene: TRBJ2-3
v_gene: TRBV20-1
d_gene: TRBD1
abundance: NA
CDR3aa: CSASWTGGTQYF
CDR3nt: TGCAGTGCTTCCTGGACAGGTGGTACGCAGTATTTT

j_gene: TRBJ1-1
v_gene: TRBV4-3
d_gene: NA
abundance: few
CDR3aa: CASSQDPLGGLTEAFF
CDR3nt: TGCGCCAGCAGCCAAGACCCTTTGGGGGGCCTGACTGAAGCTTTCTTT

j_gene: TRBJ2-3
v_gene: TRBV29-1
d_gene: NA
abundance: NA
CDR3aa: CRASSGLVQYF
CDR3nt: TGCAGGGCCAGTTCTGGGCTGGTGCAGTATTTT

j_gene: TRBJ2-7
v_gene: TRBV4-3
d_gene: NA
abundance: few
CDR3aa: CASSQDKGTLYEQYF
CDR3nt: TGCGCCAGCAGCCAAGATAAAGGGACCCTCTACGAGCAGTACTTC

j_gene: TRBJ2-3
v_gene: TRBV5-4
d_gene: TRBD2
abundance: few
CDR3aa: CASSLVLAPITDTQYF
CDR3nt: TGTGCCAGCAGCTTGGTACTAGCGCCGATCACAGATACGCAGTATTTT